Each of the 16 T cell receptor beta chains below was sequenced from the same sample in a study of technical replicates of blood from a few donors. Produced via immunoSEQ multiplex PCR; TCRdb's table is partial and in-frame only. The sample has tens of thousands of clones; approximately 98% are singletons. Sequenced material: T cells isolated from PBMCs. These receptors came from a human donor in good health.

The rearrangement links TRBV25-1 to TRBJ2-3; D unclear. Germline V gene sequence: CDR1 MGHDK, CDR2 SYGVNS. The CDR3 loop spans 13 amino acids. V lost 4 bases to trimming and J lost 1 base, with 6 bases between them. CDR3 amino acids: CASSAQGTDTQYF. The CDR3 DNA reads TGTGCCAGCAGTGCCCAGGGCACAGATACGCAGTATTTT.

CDR3 region: CASSLAMGRLSEAFF. CDR3 nucleotide sequence: TGTGCCAGCAGCTTAGCAATGGGGCGACTCTCTGAAGCTTTCTTT. The rearrangement joins TRBV5-5 to TRBJ1-1, with a possible D match to TRBD1 (5 bases). The ends were cut back, 2 bases at V and 6 bases at J, with 17 bases in the middle. Germline values: CDR1 SGHKS, CDR2 YYEKEE (reference sequence). This CDR3 has 15 residues.

This chain joins TRBV5-1 and TRBJ2-1; 7 bases align to TRBD1. CDR1 is SGHRS, CDR2 YFSETQ, per germline. The CDR3 covers 14 residues. Trimming took 7 bases from V and 3 from J; bases not matched to a gene: 7. CDR3 sequence reads: CASLRDSNYNEQFF. The CDR3 nucleotides are TGCGCCAGCCTCCGGGACAGTAACTACAATGAGCAGTTCTTC.

In DNA form, the CDR3 reads TGTGCCAGCAGCCAGGGGCAATCCTACGAGCAGTACTTC. Its translation is CASSQGQSYEQYF. The rearrangement joins TRBV7-9 to TRBJ2-7; D is perhaps TRBD1 (6 bases). V lost 5 bases and J lost 1, with 9 bases in between. Germline V lookup: CDR1 SEHNR, CDR2 FQNEAQ (reference sequence). The CDR3 has 13 residues.

The genes are TRBV18 and TRBJ1-5; 8 nucleotides align to TRBD1. CDR3 size: 14 residues. J gave up 2 bases and V 6 bases, and 3 bases lay outside the gene matches. In germline, CDR1 is KGHSH, CDR2 LQKENI. The CDR3 region is CASSTGQGNQPQHF. CDR3 in DNA: TGTGCCAGCTCGACGGGACAGGGCAATCAGCCCCAGCATTTT.

This rearrangement joins TRBV5-6 to TRBJ2-7; 8 nucleotides line up with TRBD1. There are 14 residues in the CDR3. The J segment lost 0 bases and the V segment lost 4 bases, leaving 3 bases of the junction unmatched. Looked up from germline, CDR1 is SGHDT and CDR2 is YYEEEE. CDR3 DNA: TGTGCCAGCAGCCGGGACAGGTCCTCCTACGAGCAGTACTTC. It specifies CASSRDRSSYEQYF. The complete variable domain, with remaining parts taken from reference TRBV5-6 and TRBJ2-7, reads DAGVTQSPTHLIKTRGQQVTLRCSPKSGHDTVSWYQQALGQGPQFIFQYYEEEERQRGNFPDRFSGHQFPNYSSELNVNALLLGDSALYLCASSRDRSSYEQYFGPGTRLTVT.

The V and J genes are TRBV25-1 and TRBJ2-7; possibly TRBD2 for D (5 bases). This CDR3 is built from 13 residues. V was clipped by 6 bases and J by 3 bases, with 12 bases between them. Germline V gene lookup returns CDR1 MGHDK and CDR2 SYGVNS. The CDR3, as DNA: TGTGCCAGCAGCTATAGCGTGCACTACGAGCAGTACTTC. It specifies CASSYSVHYEQYF.

The CDR3 DNA is TGTGCCAGTAGTATAACGAGGACAGGGGGGTCCTACGAGCAGTACTTC. The encoded protein is CASSITRTGGSYEQYF. The V and J genes are TRBV19 and TRBJ2-7; 10 bases agree with TRBD1. V dropped 2 bases and J dropped 1; count of bases not matched to a gene: 5. This CDR3 region has 16 residues. In germline, CDR1 is LNHDA, CDR2 SQIVND (reference sequence).

This clone occurred once. The J gene is TRBJ1-4, the V gene TRBV30; 9 nucleotides line up with TRBD1. V lost 2 bases, J lost 8 bases, and 9 bases stayed unmatched. Per the germline V gene, CDR1 is GTSNPN and CDR2 is SVGIG (reference sequence). This CDR3 contains 15 residues. The CDR3 loop reads CAWSHGGTGNEKLFF. The DNA for the CDR3 is TGTGCCTGGAGTCATGGAGGGACAGGGAACGAAAAACTGTTTTTT.

The rearrangement joins TRBV27 to TRBJ2-5, with 7 bases identical to TRBD1. The length of the CDR3 is 14 residues. The germline gives CDR1 MNHEY, CDR2 SMNVEV (reference sequence). The V gene end was trimmed by 6 bases and the J gene end by 3 bases; junction bases not matched to a gene: 7. Here the CDR3 DNA reads TGTGCCAGCAGACACATCGACAGGGAAGAGACCCAGTACTTC. This translates into CASRHIDREETQYF.

The genes are TRBV15 and TRBJ2-7; D is unclear. In germline, CDR1 is LNHNV, CDR2 YYDKDF (reference sequence). CDR3 size: 14 residues. V gave up 0 bases and J gave up 2 bases, with 8 bases separating them. CDR3 in DNA: TGTGCCACCAGCAGAGATCGAGGCCCCTACGAGCAGTACTTC. Its translation is CATSRDRGPYEQYF.

The rearrangement links TRBV25-1 to TRBJ2-3; 8 bases line up with TRBD1. Trimming took 2 bases from V and 6 from J; bases not matched to a gene: 13. The CDR3 loop spans 17 amino acids. Germline V gives CDR1 MGHDK, CDR2 SYGVNS. CDR3 region: CASSEVLAGGIGDTQYF. The CDR3 DNA follows: TGTGCCAGCAGTGAAGTCCTCGCAGGGGGCATCGGGGATACGCAGTATTTT.

This clone appeared once. This chain uses TRBV7-9 with TRBJ2-7; TRBD1 is a possible D gene (6 bases). The CDR3 is 15 amino acids. CDR1 is SEHNR, CDR2 FQNEAQ, per germline (reference sequence). V was shortened by 5 bases and J by 7 bases, with 21 bases between the two germline ends. CDR3 nucleotide sequence: TGTGCCAGCAGCCGGAAAGGGGGACCGGTAGTTGAGCAGTACTTC. Its protein product is CASSRKGGPVVEQYF.

Of note for this clone: The sample has other DNA sequences that encode this CDR3 too. The CDR3 is CASSLLAANTGELFF. Here the CDR3 DNA reads TGTGCCAGCAGCCTACTAGCTGCGAACACCGGGGAGCTGTTTTTT. The V and J genes are TRBV9 and TRBJ2-2; D may be TRBD2 (6 bases). Germline CDR1 is SGDLS and CDR2 is YYNGEE. The CDR3 runs 15 residues. V was clipped by 4 bases and J by 0 bases, with 10 bases between them.

This sequence joins TRBV18 and TRBJ1-1, with 7 nucleotides matching TRBD1. The length of the CDR3 is 15 residues. Germline values: CDR1 KGHSH, CDR2 LQKENI. After removal of 3 bases from V and 1 base from J, the junction contained 5 bases not matched to a gene. The CDR3 loop is CASSPARQGNTEAFF. For the CDR3, the DNA is TGTGCCAGCTCACCGGCTAGACAGGGGAACACTGAAGCTTTCTTT.

The V and J genes are TRBV18 and TRBJ1-4; D remains unclear. With 4 bases removed from V and 3 bases from J, the gap between germline ends came to 9 bases. Germline V CDR1 and CDR2: KGHSH, LQKENI. The CDR3 totals 14 residues. The CDR3 nucleotides read TGTGCCAGCTCACTCCGGAGGTCTAATGAAAAACTGTTTTTT. Its protein is CASSLRRSNEKLFF.